This T cell receptor beta chain came from a study of cytomegalovirus exposure and HLA in healthy donors. Germline V lookup: CDR1 KGHSH, CDR2 LQKENI. This CDR3 has 16 residues. Trimming took 2 bases from V and 7 from J; bases not matched to a gene: 10. Using immunoSEQ multiplex PCR, the repertoire was profiled, and TCRdb retains in-frame clones only, with some absent. The sample includes more than 80,000 clones, approximately 96% of them seen just once. Sequences were obtained from PBMCs. This chain connects TRBV18 to TRBJ1-1; TRBD1 aligns across 10 bases. The sequence came from a woman under 30 in good health and CMV-seronegative. Written as DNA, the CDR3 is TGTGCCAGCTCACCAGGGACAGGGGAACTCTCGAATGAAGCTTTCTTT. It yields the protein CASSPGTGELSNEAFF.